The text below deals with one T cell receptor beta chain. Its target is not known. Here immunoSEQ multiplex PCR was the method, and the copy in TCRdb shows in-frame clones only, minus some. The sample records under 4,000 clones, 80% being singletons. This CDR3 contains 17 residues. CDR1 LNHDA and CDR2 SQIVND come from the germline V gene (reference sequence). V was pared by 4 bases and J by 6 bases, with 12 bases of the junction left unmatched. The sample comes from a study of immune cell composition in non-small cell lung cancer. Overall study: Tumours were mainly lung adenocarcinoma or squamous cell carcinoma.

Normal lung sampling was at least 3 cm from the tumour, as distant as possible. Template was genomic DNA from frozen, unsorted single-cell suspensions. The study, taken as a whole, reports: Clones >0.5% enriched in tumour were rarer in adenocarcinoma (about 35%) than squamous (around 75%). Tumour TCR-beta clonality was not significantly tied to smoking pack-years.

The rearrangement uses TRBV19 and TRBJ2-3, with 11 bases matching TRBD2. The sequenced sample was non-adjacent lung tissue. The TCR was taken from a human donor with non-small cell lung cancer. The CDR3 nucleotides are TGTGCCAGTAGTAACGCGCTAGCGGGAGGTTCTCAGGATACGCAGTATTTT. It encodes CASSNALAGGSQDTQYF.